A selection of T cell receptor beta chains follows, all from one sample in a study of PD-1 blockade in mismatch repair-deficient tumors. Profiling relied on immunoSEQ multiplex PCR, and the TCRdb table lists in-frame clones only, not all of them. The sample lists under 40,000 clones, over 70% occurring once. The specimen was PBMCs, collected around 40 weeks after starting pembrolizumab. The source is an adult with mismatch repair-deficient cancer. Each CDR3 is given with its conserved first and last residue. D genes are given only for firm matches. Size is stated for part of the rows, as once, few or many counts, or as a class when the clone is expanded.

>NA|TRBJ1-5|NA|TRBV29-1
CSVEELVGQPQHF
TGCAGCGTTGAAGAACTGGTGGGCCAGCCCCAGCATTTT
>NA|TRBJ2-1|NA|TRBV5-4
CASSLAVNNEQFF
TGTGCCAGCAGCTTGGCGGTTAACAATGAGCAGTTCTTC
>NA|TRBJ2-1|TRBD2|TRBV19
CASSLAGTSGANEQFF
TGTGCCAGTAGTCTCGCCGGGACTAGCGGGGCCAATGAGCAGTTCTTC
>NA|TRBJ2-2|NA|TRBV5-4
CASSSPGSAGVNTGELFF
TGTGCCAGCAGCTCCCCGGGGAGCGCAGGGGTGAACACCGGGGAGCTGTTTTTT
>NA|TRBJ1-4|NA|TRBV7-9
CASSQGSFRGEKLFF
TGTGCCAGCAGCCAGGGGTCCTTTCGGGGTGAAAAACTGTTTTTT
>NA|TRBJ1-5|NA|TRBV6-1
CASREWTFNQPQHF
TGTGCCAGCAGAGAATGGACATTTAATCAGCCCCAGCATTTT
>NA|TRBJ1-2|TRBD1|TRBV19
CASRGQVVYGYTF
TGTGCCAGTAGGGGACAGGTCGTCTATGGCTACACCTTC
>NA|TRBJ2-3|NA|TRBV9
CASTYSGSWGDTQYF
TGTGCCAGCACCTATAGCGGAAGTTGGGGAGATACGCAGTATTTT
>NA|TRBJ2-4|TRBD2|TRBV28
CASSKSGLSSAKNIQYF
TGTGCCAGCAGTAAGTCGGGACTATCTAGCGCCAAAAACATTCAGTACTTC
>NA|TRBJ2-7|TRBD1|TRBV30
CAWRQGAPYEQYF
TGTGCCTGGAGGCAGGGGGCTCCCTACGAGCAGTACTTC
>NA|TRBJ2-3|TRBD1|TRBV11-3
CASSAVGTGVTDTQYF
TGTGCCAGCAGCGCCGTTGGGACAGGGGTAACAGATACGCAGTATTTT
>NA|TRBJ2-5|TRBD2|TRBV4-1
CASSRDFLRAGGPLAETQYF
TGCGCCAGCAGCCGAGATTTTTTGCGAGCGGGAGGGCCTCTCGCAGAGACCCAGTACTTC
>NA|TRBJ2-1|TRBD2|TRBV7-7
CASSPTALAGRVDEQFF
TGTGCTAGCAGCCCAACAGCCCTAGCGGGGAGGGTCGATGAGCAGTTCTTC
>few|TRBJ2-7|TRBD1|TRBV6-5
CASRPDRSSYEQYF
TGTGCCAGCAGACCGGACAGGAGCTCCTACGAGCAGTACTTC
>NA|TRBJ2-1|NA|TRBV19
CASSIGASEQFF
TGTGCCAGTAGTATAGGGGCGTCTGAGCAGTTCTTC
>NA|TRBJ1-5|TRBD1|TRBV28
CASAGQHRNQPQHF
TGTGCCAGCGCGGGACAGCATCGCAATCAGCCCCAGCATTTT
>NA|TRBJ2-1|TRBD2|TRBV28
CASSDSSAGWNEQFF
TGTGCCAGCAGTGACTCCTCAGCGGGATGGAATGAGCAGTTCTTC
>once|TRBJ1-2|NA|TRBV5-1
CASSLEAGNYGYTF
TGCGCCAGCAGCTTGGAGGCGGGGAACTATGGCTACACCTTC
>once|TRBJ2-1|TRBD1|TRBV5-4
CASSLGTGYNEQFF
TGTGCCAGCAGCTTAGGGACAGGATACAATGAGCAGTTCTTC
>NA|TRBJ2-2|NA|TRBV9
CASSPPLGLSGELFF
TGTGCCAGCAGCCCTCCCCTCGGGTTGTCCGGGGAGCTGTTTTTT
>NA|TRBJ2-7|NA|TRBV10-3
CAISEVGKSSYEQYF
TGTGCCATCAGTGAAGTCGGGAAGAGCTCCTACGAGCAGTACTTC
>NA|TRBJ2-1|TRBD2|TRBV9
CASSAVAGGPNEQFF
TGTGCCAGCAGCGCAGTAGCGGGAGGCCCCAATGAGCAGTTCTTC
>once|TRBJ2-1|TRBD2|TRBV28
CASSLSTSGSPYPPYNEQFF
TGTGCCAGCAGTTTATCGACTAGCGGGAGCCCTTATCCACCCTACAATGAGCAGTTCTTC
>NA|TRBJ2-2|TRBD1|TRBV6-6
CASSARQGSGELFF
TGTGCCAGCAGTGCCAGACAGGGGAGCGGGGAGCTGTTTTTT
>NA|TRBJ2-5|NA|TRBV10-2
CASSEFGLQETQYF
TGCGCCAGCAGTGAGTTTGGGCTGCAAGAGACCCAGTACTTC
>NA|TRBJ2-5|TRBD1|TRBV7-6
CASSPRATGAGGETQYF
TGTGCCAGCAGCCCGAGAGCCACAGGGGCAGGAGGAGAGACCCAGTACTTC
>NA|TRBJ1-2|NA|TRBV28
CASSLISGGAGGYTF
TGTGCCAGCAGTTTGATTAGCGGGGGCGCGGGTGGCTACACCTTC
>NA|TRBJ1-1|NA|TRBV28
CASSSPGPYGAEAFF
TGTGCCAGCAGTTCCCCTGGGCCTTATGGCGCTGAAGCTTTCTTT
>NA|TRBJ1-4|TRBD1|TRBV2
CASSPLDRANEKLFF
TGTGCCAGCAGTCCATTGGACAGGGCTAATGAAAAACTGTTTTTT
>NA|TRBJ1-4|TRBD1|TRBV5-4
CASSRRPGTGLRELFF
TGTGCCAGCAGCAGACGACCTGGGACAGGGTTAAGGGAACTGTTTTTT
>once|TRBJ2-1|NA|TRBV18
CASWVATHNEQFF
TGTGCCAGCTGGGTAGCGACCCACAATGAGCAGTTCTTC
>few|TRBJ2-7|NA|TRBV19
CASSIIAFSSYEQYF
TGTGCCAGTAGTATAATCGCCTTTAGCTCCTACGAGCAGTACTTC
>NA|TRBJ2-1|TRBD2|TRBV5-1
CASSLGLAGVYGNEQFF
TGCGCCAGCAGCTTGGGGCTAGCGGGAGTTTATGGGAATGAGCAGTTCTTC
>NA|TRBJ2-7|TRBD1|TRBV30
CAQTGGLYEQYF
TGTGCCCAAACAGGGGGCTTATACGAGCAGTACTTC
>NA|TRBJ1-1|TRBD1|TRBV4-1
CASSQKGAGTEAFF
TGCGCCAGCAGCCAAAAGGGGGCGGGCACTGAAGCTTTCTTT
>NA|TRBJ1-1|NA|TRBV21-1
CASSKEDGVLGSNTEAFF
TGTGCCAGCAGCAAAGAAGACGGGGTGTTAGGGTCAAACACTGAAGCTTTCTTT
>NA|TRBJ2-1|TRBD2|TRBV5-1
CASSFSGASYNEQFF
TGCGCCAGCAGCTTTAGCGGGGCCTCCTACAATGAGCAGTTCTTC
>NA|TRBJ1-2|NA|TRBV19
CASSIGAANYGYTF
TGTGCCAGTAGTATCGGAGCAGCTAACTATGGCTACACCTTC
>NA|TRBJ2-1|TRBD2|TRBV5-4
CASSLSPPSGSHGEQFF
TGTGCCAGCAGCTTGAGTCCCCCTAGCGGGAGTCACGGTGAGCAGTTCTTC
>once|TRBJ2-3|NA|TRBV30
CAWSVGGTYRTDTQYF
TGTGCCTGGAGTGTCGGTGGGACATACCGCACAGATACGCAGTATTTT
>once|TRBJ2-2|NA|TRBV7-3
CASSEIPTGELFF
TGTGCCAGCAGCGAGATACCCACCGGGGAGCTGTTTTTT
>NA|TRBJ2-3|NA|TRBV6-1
CASAISPSTDTQYF
TGTGCCAGCGCCATTAGCCCTAGCACAGATACGCAGTATTTT
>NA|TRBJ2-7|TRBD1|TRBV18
CASSPGTGEGSYGIPYEQYF
TGTGCCAGCTCCCCGGGGACAGGGGAAGGGAGTTATGGTATTCCCTACGAGCAGTACTTC
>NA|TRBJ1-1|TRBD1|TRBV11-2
CASSKGQGTGETEAFF
TGTGCCAGCAGCAAGGGACAGGGGACAGGAGAAACTGAAGCTTTCTTT
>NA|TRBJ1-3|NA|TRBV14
CASSQTAALLTGNTIYF
TGTGCCAGCAGCCAAACAGCGGCCTTACTAACCGGAAACACCATATATTTT
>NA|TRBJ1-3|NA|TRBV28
CASSLDTGSGNTIYF
TGTGCCAGCAGTTTGGACACCGGCTCTGGAAACACCATATATTTT
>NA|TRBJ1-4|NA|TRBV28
CASRGGSNEKLFF
TGTGCCAGCAGAGGCGGTTCTAATGAAAAACTGTTTTTT
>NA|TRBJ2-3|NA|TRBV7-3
CASSFRGPDTQYF
TGTGCCAGCAGCTTCAGGGGTCCAGATACGCAGTATTTT
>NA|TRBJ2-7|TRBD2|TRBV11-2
CASSPSGSSREQYF
TGTGCCAGCTCCCCTAGCGGGAGTTCGCGGGAGCAGTACTTC
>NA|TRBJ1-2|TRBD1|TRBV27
CASSFLMSSDRARGYTF
TGTGCCAGCAGTTTTCTTATGTCATCGGACAGGGCTCGTGGCTACACCTTC
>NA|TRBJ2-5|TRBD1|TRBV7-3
CASSPRQGAGGGETQYF
TGTGCCAGCAGCCCCCGACAGGGGGCGGGGGGTGGAGAGACCCAGTACTTC
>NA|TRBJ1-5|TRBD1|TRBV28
CASSENRDSGGNQPQHF
TGTGCCAGCAGTGAAAACCGGGACAGTGGGGGGAATCAGCCCCAGCATTTT
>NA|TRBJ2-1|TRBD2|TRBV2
CASSDVAGGYNEQFF
TGTGCCAGCAGTGACGTAGCGGGAGGATATAATGAGCAGTTCTTC
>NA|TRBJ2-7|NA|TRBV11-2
CASSLVNEQYF
TGTGCCAGCAGCTTAGTAAACGAGCAGTACTTC
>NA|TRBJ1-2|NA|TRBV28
CASSFLGTNYGYTF
TGTGCCAGCAGTTTCCTCGGGACAAACTATGGCTACACCTTC
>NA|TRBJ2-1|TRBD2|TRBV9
CASTLSGRGTYNEQFF
TGTGCCAGCACCCTCAGCGGGAGGGGGACCTACAATGAGCAGTTCTTC
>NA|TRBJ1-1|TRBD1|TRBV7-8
CASSYSGGNTEAFF
TGTGCCAGCAGCTATTCAGGGGGGAACACTGAAGCTTTCTTT
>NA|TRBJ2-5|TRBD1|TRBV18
CASSPDRGTYQETQYF
TGTGCCAGCTCACCCGACAGGGGGACGTACCAAGAGACCCAGTACTTC
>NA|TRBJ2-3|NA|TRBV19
CASSRQGVQNTQYF
TGTGCCAGTAGTAGGCAGGGCGTCCAGAATACGCAGTATTTT
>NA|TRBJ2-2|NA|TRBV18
CASSPSSPGNTGELFF
TGTGCCAGCTCACCAAGTTCTCCCGGGAACACCGGGGAGCTGTTTTTT